This TCR beta chain was sequenced for a study of spatial heterogeneity in lung cancer. This clonotype was seen a few times. The antigen remains undetermined. Time point meaning: sample taken at primary tumor resection. General observations from the study: Higher tumor mutation counts went along with higher counts of expanded intratumoral alpha and beta TCRs.

The germline gives CDR1 SGHVS, CDR2 FNYEAQ. V shed 1 base and J shed 2 bases, with 6 bases lying between them. CDR3 length: 14 residues. Via MiXCR, TCRdb re-called the 5' RACE reads, giving one row per CDR3 protein. The data show around 8,100 distinct CDR3 sequences, more than 10% seen once. The specimen was lung tumor tissue, collected at surgery. The chain links TRBV7-6 to TRBJ2-1; the D gene is possibly TRBD1 (6 bases). The sequence was collected from a male donor with early-stage non-small cell lung cancer. The CDR3 DNA is TGTGCCAGCAGCTTAGGGGGGCCCTACAATGAGCAGTTCTTC. Translating gives CASSLGGPYNEQFF.